This passage covers 22 T cell receptor beta chains from one sample sequenced in a study of technical replicates of blood from a handful of donors (dated by TCRdb to the late 2010s). Library creation used the immunoSEQ multiplex PCR assay. The source is immuneACCESS, and TCRdb retained only in-frame sequences with V and J called. Part of the clones is not carried over; for the studies checked, unresolved V genes explain less than half of this, and the remainder is unexplained. Counted in this sample were approximately 87,000 clones; 85% to 95% of them appeared once. 0.34% of the sample lies in the top ten. The sample was T cells isolated from PBMCs. The receptors shown here come from a human donor in good health.

The chain uses TRBV28 and TRBJ1-1; D possibly corresponds to TRBD1 (5 bases). Trimming took off 4 bases at V and 5 bases at J, with 23 bases between the two ends. The CDR3 is 17 residues long. Germline assignment: CDR1 MDHEN and CDR2 SYDVKM. The DNA of the CDR3 is TGTGCCAGCAGTTCCCGCGGCTCGTCATTCGGGGGAACTGAAGCTTTCTTT. Residues: CASSSRGSSFGGTEAFF.

The chain couples TRBV6-5 to TRBJ1-1, with 9 bases aligning to TRBD1. After removal of 4 bases from V and 4 bases from J, the junction contained 10 bases not matched to a gene. Germline CDR1 MNHEY, CDR2 SVGAGI. The CDR3 spans 16 residues. The CDR3 DNA is TGTGCCAGCAGTTTCTCGGGACAGGGCATTGTCACTGAAGCTTTCTTT. Its protein is CASSFSGQGIVTEAFF.

J is TRBJ1-1 and V is TRBV29-1; 9 bases are a match to TRBD1. Germline V gene sequence: CDR1 SQVTM, CDR2 ANQGSEA. The CDR3 sequence is 13 residues long. V was pared by 5 bases and J by 4 bases, with 5 bases of the junction left unmatched. The CDR3 is CSVSPTGGTEAFF. CDR3 bases: TGCAGCGTTTCGCCGACAGGGGGCACTGAAGCTTTCTTT. The full variable domain, rest sourced from reference TRBV29-1 and TRBJ1-1, is SAVISQKPSRDICQRGTSLTIQCQVDSQVTMMFWYRQQPGQSLTLIATANQGSEATYESGFVIDKFPISRPNLTFSTLTVSNMSPEDSSIYLCSVSPTGGTEAFFGQGTRLTVV.

The chain couples TRBV30 to TRBJ1-5; D not certain. CDR1 is GTSNPN and CDR2 is SVGIG in the germline V gene (reference sequence). This CDR3 is built from 15 residues. V gave up 1 base and J gave up 0 bases, with 10 bases separating them. As DNA, the CDR3 is TGTGCCTGGAGTGCTATGATTAATAGCAATCAGCCCCAGCATTTT. It encodes CAWSAMINSNQPQHF.

This clone was seen a single time. The J gene is TRBJ2-2, the V gene TRBV19; 14 bases line up with TRBD2. The V and J ends lost 5 bases and 4 bases, in that order; junction bases with no gene match: 3. Germline loops: CDR1 LNHDA, CDR2 SQIVND (reference sequence). The CDR3 is made up of 16 amino acids. CDR3: CASSGTSGSGTGELFF. The CDR3 region has the DNA TGTGCCAGTAGTGGGACTAGCGGGAGTGGCACCGGGGAGCTGTTTTTT. Complete variable domain (other parts from reference TRBV19 and TRBJ2-2): DGGITQSPKYLFRKEGQNVTLSCEQNLNHDAMYWYRQDPGQGLRLIYYSQIVNDFQKGDIAEGYSVSREKKESFPLTVTSAQKNPTAFYLCASSGTSGSGTGELFFGEGSRLTVL.

V and J are TRBV14 and TRBJ2-7; maybe TRBD2 (6 bases). From germline, CDR1 is SGHDN and CDR2 FVKESK. Deletions cut 1 base from V and 2 bases from J, with 18 bases between. This CDR3 has 17 amino acids. CDR3 nucleotides: TGTGCCAGCAGCCAAGTCTCTGTCCGGGAGTTACCCTACGAGCAGTACTTC. Translating it yields CASSQVSVRELPYEQYF.

The chain carries TRBV27 and TRBJ1-2; D gene unclear. V was cut by 3 bases and J by 8 bases, with 13 bases left in between. The CDR3 totals 13 residues. CDR1 and CDR2 from the germline V gene are MNHEY and SMNVEV (reference sequence). The CDR3 DNA sequence: TGTGCCAGCAGTTTGAGTAGAACAGCCGGCTACACCTTC. It yields the protein CASSLSRTAGYTF.

This chain's CDR3 is CASSPSGQHTEAFF. The DNA for the CDR3 is TGTGCCAGCTCACCAAGCGGACAGCACACTGAAGCTTTCTTT. V and J are TRBV18 and TRBJ1-1; D might be TRBD1 (6 bases). Between the trimmed V and J ends, which lost 2 bases and 3 bases, there was a span of 10 bases. Germline V gene sequence: CDR1 KGHSH, CDR2 LQKENI. The CDR3 contains 14 residues.

This rearrangement joins TRBV6-5 to TRBJ1-5, with D tentatively TRBD1 (5 bases). The V and J ends lost 6 bases and 7 bases respectively, with 13 bases between them. This CDR3 is 13 amino acids long. Germline V CDR1 and CDR2: MNHEY, SVGAGI. The CDR3 coding sequence is TGTGCCAGCAGCCGGACAAGGAAACAGCCCCAGCATTTT. Encoded protein: CASSRTRKQPQHF.

The CDR3: CASSESGGGGFF. CDR3 nucleotides: TGCGCCAGCAGTGAGTCCGGAGGGGGGGGTTTCTTT. The V call is TRBV10-1, the J call TRBJ1-1, with a tentative D call TRBD1 (6 bases). Trimming cost V 0 bases and J 13 bases, with 12 bases left between them. This CDR3 has 12 residues. Per the germline V gene, CDR1 is WNHNN and CDR2 is SYGVQD (reference sequence).

The rearrangement joins TRBV7-9 to TRBJ1-2, with unresolved D. This CDR3 has 12 residues. CDR1 is SEHNR and CDR2 is FQNEAQ in the germline V gene (reference sequence). The V gene lost 7 bases and the J gene lost 1 base, with 7 bases spanning the gap. The CDR3 DNA follows: TGTGCCAGCACGCGTGGTAACTATGGCTACACCTTC. Its translation: CASTRGNYGYTF.

The chain combines TRBV11-3 with TRBJ2-7; D possibly corresponds to TRBD2 (6 bases). Germline values: CDR1 SGHNT, CDR2 YENEEA. Trimming pared 5 bases from V and 2 bases from J, leaving 16 bases between. The CDR3 is 15 residues long. CDR3 protein: CASSPWASEAYEQYF. The CDR3 DNA reads as TGTGCCAGCAGCCCATGGGCTAGCGAGGCCTACGAGCAGTACTTC.

The rearrangement uses TRBV4-2 and TRBJ1-5; 9 bases map to TRBD1. J gave up 7 bases and V 4 bases, and 14 bases lay outside the gene matches. Germline values: CDR1 LGHNA, CDR2 YNFKEQ. The CDR3 runs to 17 residues. CDR3 residues: CASSRKSLDRGDQPQHF. In DNA, the CDR3 is TGTGCCAGCAGCCGGAAGTCCTTAGACAGGGGGGACCAGCCCCAGCATTTT.

The CDR3 spells CASRGQAYEQYF. The CDR3 DNA reads as TGTGCCAGCCGGGGACAGGCCTACGAGCAGTACTTC. The chain carries TRBV18 and TRBJ2-7, with 8 bases aligning to TRBD1. This CDR3 is 12 amino acids long. Germline V gives CDR1 KGHSH, CDR2 LQKENI. The V and J ends lost 8 bases and 2 bases, in that order; junction bases with no gene match: 2.

The gene calls are TRBV27 and TRBJ2-7, with D possibly matching TRBD2 (6 bases). Germline V gene data show CDR1 as MNHEY and CDR2 as SMNVEV (reference sequence). This CDR3 is built from 14 residues. V lost 0 bases to trimming and J lost 2 bases, with 8 bases between them. The DNA for the CDR3 is TGTGCCAGCAGTTTATCCCCGGGGGCCTACGAGCAGTACTTC. Its protein product is CASSLSPGAYEQYF.

The chain joins TRBV6-1 to TRBJ1-3, with D hard to call. The CDR3 contains 12 residues. The germline V and J ends were trimmed by 2 bases and 5 bases, with 4 bases remaining between them. Looked up from germline, CDR1 is MNHNS and CDR2 is SASEGT. This chain's CDR3 is CASSEPRNTIYF. The CDR3 DNA sequence: TGTGCCAGCAGTGAACCAAGAAACACCATATATTTT.

This clone was seen only once. The chain couples TRBV7-9 to TRBJ1-4; no reliable D call. The CDR3 length is 14 residues. Germline V lookup: CDR1 SEHNR, CDR2 FQNEAQ (reference sequence). Trimming removed 2 bases at V and 4 bases at J, with 8 bases between. In DNA form, the CDR3 reads TGTGCCAGCAGCTTACAGGCCTATAATGAAAAACTGTTTTTT. Translation gives CASSLQAYNEKLFF.

The genes are TRBV6-1 and TRBJ1-1, with D possibly being TRBD1 (6 bases). Looked up from germline, CDR1 is MNHNS and CDR2 is SASEGT. The CDR3 is 13 residues long. With 5 bases removed from V and 1 base from J, the gap between germline ends came to 8 bases. In nucleotides, the CDR3 is TGTGCCAGCAGTACACAGGGGAACACTGAAGCTTTCTTT. It is translated as CASSTQGNTEAFF.

The rearrangement uses TRBV19 and TRBJ2-2; possibly TRBD2 for D (6 bases). The germline V and J ends were trimmed by 2 bases and 1 base, with 11 bases remaining between them. The CDR3 runs to 16 residues. In germline, CDR1 is LNHDA, CDR2 SQIVND (reference sequence). CDR3: CASSILGGVNTGELFF. The CDR3 nucleotides are TGTGCCAGTAGTATACTCGGCGGGGTGAACACCGGGGAGCTGTTTTTT. Filled out from reference TRBV19 and TRBJ2-2, the complete variable domain reads DGGITQSPKYLFRKEGQNVTLSCEQNLNHDAMYWYRQDPGQGLRLIYYSQIVNDFQKGDIAEGYSVSREKKESFPLTVTSAQKNPTAFYLCASSILGGVNTGELFFGEGSRLTVL.

This rearrangement joins TRBV5-5 to TRBJ1-5; 7 bases match TRBD1. Trimming took 7 bases from V and 2 from J; bases not matched to a gene: 3. The CDR3 extends over 13 amino acids. CDR1 and CDR2 (germline): SGHKS, YYEKEE (reference sequence). DNA for the CDR3: TGTGCCAGCGGGGACAGCCGCAATCAGCCCCAGCATTTT. Translating it yields CASGDSRNQPQHF.

The CDR3 coding sequence is TGCGCCAGCAGTCAACGGACAGGGGGCTACGAGCAGTACTTC. The encoded protein is CASSQRTGGYEQYF. This chain uses TRBV23-1 with TRBJ2-7; TRBD1 agrees at 10 bases. TRBV23-1 is an ORF for which the function is uncertain. This CDR3 has 14 amino acids. J lost 3 bases, V lost 2 bases, and 1 base had no gene match.

The gene calls are TRBV4-2 and TRBJ2-7; TRBD2 might be the D (5 bases). CDR1 is LGHNA, CDR2 YNFKEQ, per germline. V was clipped by 1 base and J by 2 bases, with 9 bases between them. CDR3 length equals 14 residues. The CDR3 region is CASSQGVGAYEQYF. The CDR3 DNA reads as TGTGCCAGCAGCCAAGGAGTGGGAGCCTACGAGCAGTACTTC.